This T cell receptor beta chain was recorded in a study of control samples from healthy donors and cancer patients. The germline V gene encodes CDR1 LGHDT and CDR2 YNNKEL (reference sequence). V was pared by 6 bases and J by 4 bases, with 3 bases of the junction left unmatched. The CDR3 has 13 residues. Sequencing was performed with immunoSEQ multiplex PCR; in TCRdb, only in-frame clones are kept and a portion is missing. The repertoire holds hundreds of thousands of clones, with around 90% as singletons. Specimen: PBMCs. This TCR came from a middle-aged man with head and neck cancer. The genes are TRBV3-1 (or the pseudogene TRBV3-2) and TRBJ1-1; TRBD1 aligns across 9 bases. The CDR3 sequence: CASRTGGSTEAFF. In DNA, the CDR3 is TGTGCCAGCAGGACAGGGGGGAGCACTGAAGCTTTCTTT.